Following are 21 T cell receptor beta chains from one sample sequenced in a study of post-analysis software for immune sequencing data (dated by TCRdb to 2013 to 2016). General study outcomes and caveats: Patients showed significantly higher frequencies than controls for 4 or 5 TRBV segments, among them TRBV5-6, TRBV5-1 and TRBV20-1.

Library generation was performed with PCR. TCRdb names Illumina HiSeq 2500 as the instrument used. Unique molecular identifiers were incorporated into TCR beta cDNA libraries to reduce PCR and sequencing biases. Starting from the raw public reads, TCRdb applied fastp trimming at Q25, assembled clones with MiXCR and retained in-frame beta chains. Each entry is one CDR3 protein sequence, shown with its most common DNA and genes. The sample table records 750,000 to 950,000 distinct CDR3 sequences; about 43% of these occur just once. Clones ranked in the top ten supply roughly 4.9% of the sample. No antigen has been identified for these receptors. The material sequenced was blood. The receptors were gathered from a girl between 10 and 17 years old with multiple sclerosis.

This chain links TRBV28 with TRBJ2-7; 8 bases are shared with TRBD2. Germline loops: CDR1 MDHEN, CDR2 SYDVKM. Trimming cost V 9 bases and J 2 bases; bases outside gene matches: 6. The CDR3 runs 13 residues. DNA for the CDR3: TGTGCCAGTAGCGGGAAATCCCCCTACGAGCAGTACTTC. This sequence encodes CASSGKSPYEQYF.

This clonotype was detected a few times. The chain employs TRBV6-1 and TRBJ2-3, with TRBD1 matching over 10 bases. Germline CDR1 reads MNHNS; CDR2 reads SASEGT. Trimming cost V 5 bases and J 4 bases; bases outside gene matches: 3. This CDR3 region has 14 residues. CDR3 nucleotide sequence: TGTGCCAGCAGTCGCGGACAGGGGGCAGATACGCAGTATTTT. Translating it yields CASSRGQGADTQYF.

This chain uses TRBV7-8 with TRBJ2-7; D remains ambiguous. Germline CDR1 and CDR2: SGHVS and FQNEAQ. The CDR3 runs to 14 residues. Trimming took off 0 bases at V and 1 base at J, with 7 bases between the two ends. CDR3 residues: CASSLAAASYEQYF. DNA for the CDR3: TGTGCCAGCAGCTTAGCGGCAGCTTCCTACGAGCAGTACTTC.

This chain uses TRBV11-2 with TRBJ2-1; TRBD2 matches 8 bases. The CDR3 spans 16 residues. Looked up from germline, CDR1 is SGHAT and CDR2 is FQNNGV. The ends lost 1 base at V and 2 bases at J; junction bases unmatched: 4. CDR3 sequence (DNA): TGTGCCAGCAGCTTAGTACCGGGAGGGACCTACAATGAGCAGTTCTTC. It specifies CASSLVPGGTYNEQFF.

A few counts support this clonotype. This rearrangement joins TRBV5-4 to TRBJ2-7, with D possibly being TRBD1 or TRBD2 (5 bases each). The length of the CDR3 is 14 residues. Trimming stripped 6 bases from V and 2 bases from J, with 15 bases between. Looked up from germline, CDR1 is SGHNT and CDR2 is YYREEE (reference sequence). The CDR3: CASNMMGEPYEQYF. The CDR3 DNA follows: TGTGCCAGCAACATGATGGGGGAGCCCTACGAGCAGTACTTC.

This clonotype was observed a handful of times. The DNA for the CDR3 is TGCGCCAGCAGCTCGGGACGTCGCTACGAGCAGTACTTC. Translation: CASSSGRRYEQYF. This chain links TRBV5-1 with TRBJ2-7, with D possibly called TRBD1 or TRBD2 (5 bases each). The CDR3 covers 13 residues. V was cut by 3 bases and J by 3 bases, with 10 bases left in between. Germline-derived CDR1 and CDR2 are SGHRS and YFSETQ.

The V and J genes are TRBV20-1 and TRBJ2-7; 8 nucleotides agree with TRBD1. The CDR3 runs to 13 residues. Losses at the gene ends were 8 bases for V and 0 bases for J; bases not matched to a gene: 6. Per germline, CDR1 DFQATT and CDR2 SNEGSKA (reference sequence). CDR3 loop: CSYRDRSSYEQYF. CDR3 coding DNA: TGCAGTTACCGGGACAGGAGCTCCTACGAGCAGTACTTC.

This clonotype was seen only a few times. The genes are TRBV6-1 and TRBJ2-7; tentatively, D is TRBD1 (6 bases). V shed 11 bases and J shed 3 bases, with 17 bases lying between them. Germline V lookup: CDR1 MNHNS, CDR2 SASEGT. The CDR3 runs 13 residues. Here the CDR3 reads CAGGPGTVYEQYF. In DNA form, the CDR3 reads TGTGCCGGGGGCCCGGGGACCGTCTACGAGCAGTACTTC.

This clonotype has just a few counts. V is TRBV29-1 and J is TRBJ2-1, with TRBD2 identical over 7 bases. Germline assignment: CDR1 SQVTM and CDR2 ANQGSEA. This CDR3 region has 14 residues. V was pared by 4 bases and J by 3 bases, with 6 bases of the junction left unmatched. In DNA form, the CDR3 reads TGCAGCGTTGTCGGACTAGACTTCTACAATGAGCAGTTCTTC. Its translation is CSVVGLDFYNEQFF.

A single count supports this clonotype. The V and J genes are TRBV29-1 and TRBJ1-1; D unresolved. CDR1 and CDR2 (germline): SQVTM, ANQGSEA. CDR3 length: 14 amino acids. Trimming left V 2 bases short and J 1 base short, with 11 bases between. CDR3 DNA sequence: TGCAGCGTTGAATTTGCAGGAGAGAACACTGAAGCTTTCTTT. Amino acids: CSVEFAGENTEAFF.

The chain is built from TRBV28 and TRBJ1-1; maybe TRBD1 (6 bases). The germline V gene has CDR1 MDHEN and CDR2 SYDVKM. The CDR3 has 11 amino acids. Trimming pared 6 bases from V and 6 bases from J, leaving 8 bases between. The DNA of the CDR3 is TGTGCCAGCAGGGGACATTCTGAAGCTTTCTTT. Translation: CASRGHSEAFF.

This chain links TRBV6-6 with TRBJ1-2; no reliable D call. CDR3 size: 14 residues. V lost 10 bases to trimming and J lost 2 bases, with 17 bases between them. Germline CDR1 and CDR2: MNHNY and SVGAGI (reference sequence). Written as DNA, the CDR3 is TGTGCCACCTCCACGTCCAGCCTAAACTATGGCTACACCTTC. Protein product: CATSTSSLNYGYTF.

The V gene is TRBV14, the J gene TRBJ2-3, with TRBD2 matching over 9 bases. This CDR3 spans 15 amino acids. The J segment lost 1 base and the V segment lost 4 bases, leaving 3 bases of the junction unmatched. CDR1 is SGHDN, CDR2 FVKESK, per germline. Here the CDR3 DNA reads TGTGCCAGCAGCCTTGAGCGGGAGGGCACAGATACGCAGTATTTT. Amino acid sequence: CASSLEREGTDTQYF.

The chain carries TRBV12-3 or TRBV12-4 and TRBJ2-3, with D perhaps TRBD2 (6 bases). V dropped 2 bases and J dropped 4 bases, with 16 bases sitting between them. This CDR3 contains 16 residues. In DNA, the CDR3 is TGTGCCAGCAGTTTAAGTCGGGGAGGAAGGGCAGATACGCAGTATTTT. It specifies CASSLSRGGRADTQYF.

V and J are TRBV24-1 and TRBJ1-1; D is possibly TRBD1 (5 bases). Trimming pared 3 bases from V and 0 bases from J, leaving 7 bases between. The germline gives CDR1 KGHDR, CDR2 SFDVKD. CDR3 length: 14 residues. The CDR3 nucleotides read TGTGCCACCAGTGATGGGGCCATGAACACTGAAGCTTTCTTT. The encoded protein is CATSDGAMNTEAFF.

The V and J genes are TRBV20-1 and TRBJ2-7; 7 bases map to TRBD1. CDR1 and CDR2 from the germline V gene are DFQATT and SNEGSKA (reference sequence). The CDR3 is made up of 14 amino acids. Trimming took 6 bases from V and 2 from J; bases not matched to a gene: 10. The CDR3 sequence: CSARDRVRAYEQYF. CDR3 nucleotide sequence: TGCAGTGCCCGTGACAGGGTAAGAGCCTACGAGCAGTACTTC.

This clonotype has a handful of counts. This chain connects TRBV12-3 or TRBV12-4 to TRBJ2-5; D is ambiguous. The CDR3 totals 13 residues. Between the trimmed V and J ends, which lost 8 bases and 2 bases, there was a span of 12 bases. As DNA, the CDR3 is TGTGCCAGCGGACCTCTGGCTCAAGAGACCCAGTACTTC. This codes for CASGPLAQETQYF.

The chain joins TRBV29-1 to TRBJ2-5; 7 bases match TRBD1. Per the germline V gene, CDR1 is SQVTM and CDR2 is ANQGSEA. The CDR3 loop spans 13 amino acids. Germline trimming cut 4 bases from V and 7 bases from J; bases unmatched to any gene: 9. CDR3 in amino acids: CSVGDRSRGTQYF. The CDR3 coding sequence is TGCAGCGTTGGGGACAGATCAAGGGGGACCCAGTACTTC.

The chain couples TRBV11-2 to TRBJ1-5; the match to TRBD1 covers 8 bases. V dropped 6 bases and J dropped 6; count of bases not matched to a gene: 7. This CDR3 is 14 amino acids long. Germline V gene data show CDR1 as SGHAT and CDR2 as FQNNGV. CDR3 in DNA: TGTGCCAGCAGTAAGGACAGGGTGACTCAGCCCCAGCATTTT. It is translated as CASSKDRVTQPQHF.

The V and J genes are TRBV7-8 and TRBJ2-3; D not resolved. Trimming removed 5 bases from V and 5 bases from J, with 14 bases in between. The CDR3 has 14 residues. Looked up from germline, CDR1 is SGHVS and CDR2 is FQNEAQ. In DNA, the CDR3 is TGTGCCAGCAGCCCGGAGAACCCTCGAGATACGCAGTATTTT. The encoded protein is CASSPENPRDTQYF.

The genes are TRBV5-1 and TRBJ1-3; TRBD1 agrees at 7 bases. Germline CDR1 reads SGHRS; CDR2 reads YFSETQ. The CDR3 extends over 14 amino acids. Germline trimming cut 0 bases from V and 5 bases from J; bases unmatched to any gene: 2. The CDR3 reads CASSLGQGRNTIYF. CDR3 coding DNA: TGCGCCAGCAGCTTGGGACAGGGAAGAAACACCATATATTTT.